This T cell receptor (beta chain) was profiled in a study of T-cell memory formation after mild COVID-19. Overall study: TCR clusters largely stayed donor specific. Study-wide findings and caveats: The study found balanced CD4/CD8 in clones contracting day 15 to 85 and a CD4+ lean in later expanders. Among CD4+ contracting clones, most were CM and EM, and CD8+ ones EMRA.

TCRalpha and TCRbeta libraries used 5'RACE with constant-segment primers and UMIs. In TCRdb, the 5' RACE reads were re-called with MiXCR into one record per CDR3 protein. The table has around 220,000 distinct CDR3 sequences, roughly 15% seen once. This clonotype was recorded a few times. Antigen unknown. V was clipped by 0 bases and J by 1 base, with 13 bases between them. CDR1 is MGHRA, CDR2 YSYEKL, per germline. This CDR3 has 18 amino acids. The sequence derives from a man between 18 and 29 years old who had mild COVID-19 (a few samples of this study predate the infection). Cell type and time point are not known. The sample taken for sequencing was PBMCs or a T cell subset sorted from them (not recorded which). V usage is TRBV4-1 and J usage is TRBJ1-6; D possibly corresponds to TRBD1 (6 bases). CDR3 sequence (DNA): TGCGCCAGCAGCCAAGATTTCGGACAGTCTTCCTATAATTCACCCCTCCACTTT. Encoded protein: CASSQDFGQSSYNSPLHF.